The entry below describes one T cell receptor beta chain. TCR cDNA received a 3' ligated oligonucleotide that carried a UMI. Whole-blood samples were approximately 2.6 ml of peripheral blood from healthy adult volunteers. The SP2 primer and nested alpha and beta constant region primers amplified ligated cDNA in four rounds. MiXCR, applied by TCRdb to the 5' RACE reads, yields one record per CDR3 protein. The table shows about 62,000 distinct CDR3 sequences, with 6.5% to 9% occurring only once. CDR1 is SEHNR, CDR2 FQNEAQ, per germline (reference sequence). The CDR3 loop spans 13 amino acids. Trimming cost V 4 bases and J 4 bases; bases outside gene matches: 2. This specimen comes from a study of naive and memory T cell subsets.

The rearrangement uses TRBV7-9 and TRBJ1-2, with TRBD1 matching 8 bases. The TCR comes from a female donor in good health. The CDR3 nucleotides are TGTGCCAGCAGCTCGGGACAGGTCTATGGCTACACCTTC. Protein sequence: CASSSGQVYGYTF.